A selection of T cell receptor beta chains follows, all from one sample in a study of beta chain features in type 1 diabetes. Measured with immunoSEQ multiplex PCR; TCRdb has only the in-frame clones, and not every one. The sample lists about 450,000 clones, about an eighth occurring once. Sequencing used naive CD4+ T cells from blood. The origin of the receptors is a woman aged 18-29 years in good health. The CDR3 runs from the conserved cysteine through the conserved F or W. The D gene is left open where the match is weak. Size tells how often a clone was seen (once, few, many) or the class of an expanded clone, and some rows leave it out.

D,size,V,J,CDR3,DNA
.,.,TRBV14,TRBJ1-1,CASSRVQRNTEAFF,TGTGCCAGCAGTAGAGTCCAGCGGAACACTGAAGCTTTCTTT
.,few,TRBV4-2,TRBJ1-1,CASSQDAGRGTEAFF,TGTGCCAGCAGCCAAGATGCAGGTCGGGGCACTGAAGCTTTCTTT
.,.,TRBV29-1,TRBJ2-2,CSVERVRNTGELFF,TGCAGCGTTGAGAGGGTTAGGAACACCGGGGAGCTGTTTTTT
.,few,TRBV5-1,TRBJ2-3,CASSLIPGRTDTQYF,TGCGCCAGCAGCTTGATTCCGGGGCGCACAGATACGCAGTATTTT
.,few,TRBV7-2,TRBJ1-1,CASSLVAGSSSEAFF,TGTGCCAGCAGCTTAGTCGCGGGGAGCTCTTCTGAAGCTTTCTTT
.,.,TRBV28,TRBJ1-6,CASSPDLFSYNSPLHF,TGTGCCAGCAGCCCAGACCTTTTCTCCTATAATTCACCCCTCCACTTT
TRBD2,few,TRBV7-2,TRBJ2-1,CASSHPTRTSGPYNEQFF,TGTGCCAGCAGCCATCCTACGAGGACTAGCGGGCCATACAATGAGCAGTTCTTC
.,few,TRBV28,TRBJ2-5,CASSFTGRETQYF,TGTGCCAGCAGTTTCACAGGGAGAGAGACCCAGTACTTC
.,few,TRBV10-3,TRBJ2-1,CAISEGYNEQFF,TGTGCCATCAGTGAGGGGTACAATGAGCAGTTCTTC
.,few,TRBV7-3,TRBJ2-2,CASSEDSNTGELFF,TGTGCCAGCAGCGAGGACAGCAACACCGGGGAGCTGTTTTTT
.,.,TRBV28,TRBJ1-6,CASSSPALQGAHSPLHF,TGTGCCAGCAGTTCTCCTGCCCTCCAGGGAGCTCATTCACCCCTCCACTTT
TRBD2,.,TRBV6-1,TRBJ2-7,CASNSGRLYEQYF,TGTGCCAGCAATAGCGGGAGGCTTTACGAGCAGTACTTC
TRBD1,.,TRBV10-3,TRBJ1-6,CAISGTGDSPLHF,TGTGCCATCAGCGGGACAGGGGATTCACCCCTCCACTTT
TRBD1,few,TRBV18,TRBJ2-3,CASSPLGQGTDTQYF,TGTGCCAGCTCACCATTGGGACAGGGCACAGATACGCAGTATTTT
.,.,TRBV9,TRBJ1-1,CASSVDPLYTEAFF,TGTGCCAGCAGCGTAGATCCCCTATACACTGAAGCTTTCTTT
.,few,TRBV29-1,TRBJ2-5,CSVEGSMPLGETQYF,TGCAGCGTTGAGGGTAGCATGCCGCTGGGGGAGACCCAGTACTTC
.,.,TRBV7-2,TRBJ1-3,CASSPQWNSGNTIYF,TGTGCCAGCAGCCCCCAGTGGAACTCTGGAAACACCATATATTTT
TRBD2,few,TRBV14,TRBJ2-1,CASSKTSGTYNEQFF,TGTGCCAGCAGTAAGACTAGCGGGACTTACAATGAGCAGTTCTTC
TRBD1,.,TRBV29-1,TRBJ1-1,CSASNRGRNTEAFF,TGCAGCGCGAGTAACAGGGGCAGGAACACTGAAGCTTTCTTT
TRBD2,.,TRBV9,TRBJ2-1,CASSVGGSGGYNEQFF,TGTGCCAGCAGCGTAGGAGGGAGCGGGGGTTACAATGAGCAGTTCTTC
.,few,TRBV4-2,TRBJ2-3,CASSQILVFGSTDTQYF,TGTGCCAGCAGCCAAATTTTAGTATTCGGGAGCACAGATACGCAGTATTTT
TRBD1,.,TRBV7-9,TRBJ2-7,CASSRDRGSGEQYF,TGTGCCAGCAGCCGGGACAGGGGGTCTGGTGAGCAGTACTTC
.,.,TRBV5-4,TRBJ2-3,CASSQGGGTAGTDTQYF,TGTGCCAGCAGCCAAGGCGGGGGGACAGCCGGCACAGATACGCAGTATTTT
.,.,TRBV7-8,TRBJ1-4,CASRWGTNEKLFF,TGTGCCAGCAGATGGGGAACTAATGAAAAACTGTTTTTT
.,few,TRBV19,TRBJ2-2,CASSIGPEAGELFF,TGTGCCAGTAGTATAGGGCCAGAAGCCGGGGAGCTGTTTTTT
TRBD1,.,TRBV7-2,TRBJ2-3,CASSFPGQGISDTQYF,TGTGCCAGCAGCTTTCCGGGACAGGGGATTTCAGATACGCAGTATTTT
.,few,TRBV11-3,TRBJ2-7,CASSALYEQYF,TGTGCCAGCAGCGCTTTGTACGAGCAGTACTTC
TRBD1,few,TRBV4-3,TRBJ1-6,CASSHRQGEDSPLHF,TGCGCCAGCAGCCATCGACAGGGGGAAGACTCACCCCTCCACTTT
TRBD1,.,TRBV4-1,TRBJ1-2,CASSQADRGYGYTF,TGCGCCAGCAGCCAAGCGGACAGGGGTTACGGCTACACCTTC
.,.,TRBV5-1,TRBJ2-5,CASSLRTTQETQYF,TGCGCCAGCAGCCTAAGGACCACCCAAGAGACCCAGTACTTC
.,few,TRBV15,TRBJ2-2,CATSRKPGRATGELFF,TGTGCCACCAGCAGAAAACCGGGACGGGCGACCGGGGAGCTGTTTTTT
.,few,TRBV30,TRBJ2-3,CAWTRQPTSTDTQYF,TGTGCCTGGACGAGACAACCGACTAGCACAGATACGCAGTATTTT
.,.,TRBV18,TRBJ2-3,CASSPSLTDTQYF,TGTGCCAGCTCACCCAGCCTCACAGATACGCAGTATTTT
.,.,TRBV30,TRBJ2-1,CAWRALRGSAYNEQFF,TGTGCCTGGAGGGCCCTCAGGGGATCGGCCTACAATGAGCAGTTCTTC
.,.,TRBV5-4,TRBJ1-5,CASSLDRDNQPQHF,TGTGCCAGCAGCTTGGACAGGGACAATCAGCCCCAGCATTTT
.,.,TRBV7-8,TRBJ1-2,CASSFSLVRAPRHGYTF,TGTGCCAGCAGCTTTTCACTGGTTAGGGCACCGCGACATGGCTACACCTTC
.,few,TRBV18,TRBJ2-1,CASSPREFNEQFF,TGTGCCAGCTCACCTCGGGAGTTCAATGAGCAGTTCTTC
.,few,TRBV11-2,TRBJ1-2,CATSRYGYTF,TGTGCCACCTCGAGATATGGCTACACCTTC
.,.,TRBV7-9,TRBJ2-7,CASSFLQGYEQYF,TGTGCCAGCAGCTTTTTACAGGGTTACGAGCAGTACTTC
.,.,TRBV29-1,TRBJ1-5,CSVVGVGSNQPQHF,TGCAGCGTTGTCGGGGTCGGGAGCAATCAGCCCCAGCATTTT
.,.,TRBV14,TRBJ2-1,CASTDRYSYNEQFF,TGTGCCAGCACTGACCGATACTCCTACAATGAGCAGTTCTTC
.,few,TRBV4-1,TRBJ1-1,CASSQAETNTEAFF,TGCGCCAGCAGCCAAGCGGAGACGAACACTGAAGCTTTCTTT
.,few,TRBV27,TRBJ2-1,CASSLSGGLLWSYNEQFF,TGTGCCAGCAGTTTGTCCGGGGGGCTACTTTGGTCCTACAATGAGCAGTTCTTC
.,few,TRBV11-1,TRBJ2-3,CASSPRTAHTDTQYF,TGTGCCAGCAGCCCCCGGACAGCCCACACAGATACGCAGTATTTT
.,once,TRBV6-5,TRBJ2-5,CASSYGRARETQYF,TGTGCCAGCAGTTACGGTCGGGCCCGGGAGACCCAGTACTTC
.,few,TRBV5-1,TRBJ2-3,CASKRRDTQYF,TGCGCCAGCAAAAGAAGAGATACGCAGTATTTT
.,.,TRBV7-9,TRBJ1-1,CASSPVFPQAFF,TGTGCCAGCAGCCCGGTATTTCCCCAAGCTTTCTTT
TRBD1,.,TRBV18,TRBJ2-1,CASSPRDRDEQFF,TGTGCCAGCTCACCTAGGGACAGGGATGAGCAGTTCTTC
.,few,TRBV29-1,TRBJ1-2,CSVDEGTVNYGYTF,TGCAGCGTTGACGAGGGGACGGTTAACTATGGCTACACCTTC
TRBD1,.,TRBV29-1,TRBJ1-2,CSVDYRGDGYTF,TGCAGCGTTGACTACAGGGGTGATGGCTACACCTTC
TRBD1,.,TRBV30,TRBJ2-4,CAWSVSGGKNIQYF,TGTGCCTGGAGTGTATCAGGGGGCAAAAACATTCAGTACTTC